This T cell receptor beta chain was recovered during a study of OX40 agonist ivuxolimab in advanced cancers. The V end lost 6 bases, the J end lost 4 bases, and 20 bases lay between the germline ends. The CDR3 is 15 amino acids. CDR1 is SGHNT, CDR2 YYREEE, per germline (reference sequence). Notes on this clone: Its antigen is unidentified.

Study observations and caveats: Normalized T-cell clonal expansion was also low in a subset of nonresponders.

Some clones are missing from TCRdb's copy, which holds only in-frame ones; the method was immunoSEQ multiplex PCR. The sample has over 60,000 clones, 80% to 90% seen once; the top ten hold 0.94%. The chain is built from TRBV5-4 and TRBJ2-7; TRBD1 might be the D (6 bases). The receptor comes from an adult with an advanced solid tumor such as melanoma, head and neck, liver or kidney cancer. The material was CD4+ or CD8+ T cells sorted from blood, obtained in a trial of the OX40 agonist ivuxolimab. CDR3 residues: CASTIQGLSVYEQYF. DNA for the CDR3: TGTGCCAGCACCATTCAGGGGCTATCAGTTTACGAGCAGTACTTC.